These 27 T cell receptor beta chains originate from one sample sequenced in a study of blood T cell repertoires in COVID-19. Sequencing was performed with immunoSEQ multiplex PCR; in TCRdb, only in-frame clones are kept and a portion is missing. The sample includes 200,000 to 300,000 clones, 80% to 90% of them seen just once. Material: peripheral blood. The receptor set was obtained from a middle-aged man who had recovered from COVID-19.

This chain links TRBV7-2 with TRBJ1-2; D is possibly TRBD1 (5 bases). Germline V CDR1 and CDR2: SGHTA, FQGNSA. The V end was cut by 5 bases, the J end by 3 bases, with 13 bases between. This CDR3 comprises 14 residues. DNA of the CDR3: TGTGCCAGCAGCCCTAGACAGACGCACTATGGCTACACCTTC. This gives the protein CASSPRQTHYGYTF.

This chain connects TRBV28 to TRBJ1-2; 9 bases align to TRBD1. The CDR3 sequence is 14 residues long. Germline-derived CDR1 and CDR2 are MDHEN and SYDVKM. V lost 6 bases to trimming and J lost 2 bases; unmatched junction nucleotides: 4. This CDR3 is CASSRQGVNYGYTF. The DNA of the CDR3 is TGTGCCAGCAGCCGACAGGGGGTGAACTATGGCTACACCTTC.

The chain has TRBV27 and TRBJ1-1; tentatively, D is TRBD1 (6 bases). V was cut by 6 bases and J by 3 bases, with 14 bases left in between. The CDR3 runs to 14 residues. Germline CDR1 is MNHEY and CDR2 is SMNVEV (reference sequence). The DNA of the CDR3 is TGTGCCAGCAGCTACGGTGAGGGGGACACTGAAGCTTTCTTT. This gives the protein CASSYGEGDTEAFF.

This rearrangement joins TRBV18 to TRBJ2-5; D gene ambiguous. Germline V CDR1 and CDR2: KGHSH, LQKENI. V was shortened by 2 bases and J by 0 bases, with 7 bases between the two germline ends. There are 14 residues in the CDR3. DNA of the CDR3: TGTGCCAGCTCACCAGGCCGAAACCAAGAGACCCAGTACTTC. Protein: CASSPGRNQETQYF.

This chain connects TRBV9 to TRBJ2-2; possible D gene TRBD1, 6 bases. Trimming cost V 7 bases and J 3 bases, with 16 bases left between them. The CDR3 is made up of 15 amino acids. Per the germline V gene, CDR1 is SGDLS and CDR2 is YYNGEE. The CDR3 loop reads CASRRRAGDTGELFF. CDR3 DNA sequence: TGTGCCAGCCGCCGCCGGGCAGGGGACACCGGGGAGCTGTTTTTT.

The chain uses TRBV12-3 or TRBV12-4 and TRBJ2-2; TRBD1 aligns across 7 bases. J lost 5 bases, V lost 7 bases, and 4 bases had no gene match. This CDR3 has 13 residues. CDR3: CASTTGKTGELFF. The CDR3 DNA reads TGTGCCAGCACGACAGGGAAGACCGGGGAGCTGTTTTTT.

This clone was detected only once. The chain employs TRBV10-3 and TRBJ2-3; 9 bases are shared with TRBD1. V dropped 7 bases and J dropped 6; count of bases not matched to a gene: 11. Germline V gene sequence: CDR1 ENHRY, CDR2 SYGVKD. CDR3 length: 15 residues. The CDR3 is CAINGQGTLLDTQYF. For the CDR3, the DNA is TGTGCCATCAACGGACAGGGGACCCTCTTGGATACGCAGTATTTT.

The chain recombines TRBV5-1 with TRBJ2-5; 8 nucleotides line up with TRBD2. The CDR3 totals 16 residues. The V and J ends lost 2 bases and 3 bases, in that order; junction bases with no gene match: 9. The V gene's germline CDR1 is SGHRS and CDR2 YFSETQ. In nucleotides, the CDR3 is TGCGCCAGCAGCTTAGCCTTAGCGGGGACCAAAGAGACCCAGTACTTC. Translated, it gives CASSLALAGTKETQYF.

The chain joins TRBV6-5 to TRBJ1-1; D possibly corresponds to TRBD1 (6 bases). The CDR3 spans 14 residues. The V end was cut by 0 bases, the J end by 10 bases, with 15 bases between. The germline CDR1 and CDR2 sequences are MNHEY and SVGAGI. The CDR3 DNA follows: TGTGCCAGCAGTTACTCAGGTGGGGGAGGGGGAGCTTTCTTT. Residues: CASSYSGGGGGAFF.

The chain is built from TRBV6-6 and TRBJ1-2; the match to TRBD1 covers 9 bases. V trimming: 5 bases; J trimming: 3 bases; junction bases outside the gene matches: 16. Germline V lookup: CDR1 MNHNY, CDR2 SVGAGI (reference sequence). This CDR3 contains 18 residues. Written as DNA, the CDR3 is TGTGCCAGCAGTCCCGGTCTGGGACAGGGATCCCTAGACTATGGCTACACCTTC. This codes for CASSPGLGQGSLDYGYTF.

The chain links TRBV18 to TRBJ2-1; D is perhaps TRBD2 (6 bases). The V gene lost 5 bases and the J gene lost 5 bases, with 13 bases spanning the gap. Looked up from germline, CDR1 is KGHSH and CDR2 is LQKENI. The CDR3 sequence is 14 residues long. Written as DNA, the CDR3 is TGTGCCAGCTCAGGGCGGGATAGCAACAATGAGCAGTTCTTC. It translates to CASSGRDSNNEQFF.

The V and J genes are TRBV6-5 and TRBJ1-5, with D hard to call. This CDR3 region has 13 residues. Germline CDR1 and CDR2: MNHEY and SVGAGI. Between the trimmed V and J ends, which lost 7 bases and 2 bases, there was a span of 9 bases. The CDR3 sequence: CASMRGRNQPQHF. In DNA form, the CDR3 reads TGTGCCAGCATGAGAGGTCGCAATCAGCCCCAGCATTTT.

The V call is TRBV6-1, the J call TRBJ1-1; no clear D. The CDR3 spans 16 residues. Germline V CDR1 and CDR2: MNHNS, SASEGT. V lost 0 bases and J lost 3, with 14 bases in between. CDR3 loop: CASSEAWATRDTEAFF. CDR3 in DNA: TGTGCCAGCAGTGAAGCCTGGGCGACGCGGGACACTGAAGCTTTCTTT.

J is TRBJ1-3 and V is TRBV5-4; TRBD1 might be the D (6 bases). Germline CDR1 is SGHNT and CDR2 is YYREEE (reference sequence). This CDR3 contains 15 residues. V was pared by 4 bases and J by 3 bases, with 14 bases between. The CDR3 here is CASSQGREGGNTIYF. In DNA, the CDR3 is TGTGCCAGCAGCCAGGGGAGGGAAGGTGGAAACACCATATATTTT.

This clone was seen more than once but under ten times. The V and J genes are TRBV19 and TRBJ1-2; 8 nucleotides align to TRBD1. The CDR3 runs to 15 residues. V lost 3 bases and J lost 6; bases outside the gene matches: 9. Germline assignment: CDR1 LNHDA and CDR2 SQIVND (reference sequence). CDR3 coding DNA: TGTGCCAGTAGTATCGACCCGGACAGGGAAGATGGCTACACCTTC. It yields the protein CASSIDPDREDGYTF.

V and J are TRBV7-2 and TRBJ2-7; D unclear. Trimming cost V 1 base and J 4 bases, with 11 bases left between them. CDR3 length equals 14 residues. CDR1 is SGHTA, CDR2 FQGNSA, per germline. The CDR3: CASSLGRLFYEQYF. The CDR3 bases are TGTGCCAGCAGCTTAGGCCGACTTTTTTACGAGCAGTACTTC.

The chain couples TRBV29-1 to TRBJ2-1; 12 positions agree with TRBD2. CDR1 is SQVTM, CDR2 ANQGSEA, per germline. The length of the CDR3 is 16 residues. V was pared by 7 bases and J by 0 bases, with 7 bases of the junction left unmatched. The DNA of the CDR3 is TGCAGCGCCCGGACTAGCGGGGACAGCTCCTACAATGAGCAGTTCTTC. Its translation is CSARTSGDSSYNEQFF.

The rearrangement uses TRBV18 and TRBJ1-3; 7 nucleotides agree with TRBD1. Germline V lookup: CDR1 KGHSH, CDR2 LQKENI. This CDR3 is 16 amino acids long. V shed 2 bases and J 0 bases; nucleotides not matched to a gene: 4. Here the CDR3 reads CASSPRGLPSGNTIYF. Here the CDR3 DNA reads TGTGCCAGCTCACCAAGGGGGCTCCCCTCTGGAAACACCATATATTTT.

The chain carries TRBV4-3 and TRBJ2-7, with unresolved D. CDR1 and CDR2 from the germline V gene are LGHNA and YSLEER. There are 13 residues in the CDR3. Trimming left V 0 bases short and J 5 bases short, with 8 bases between. CDR3 sequence: CASSQEPANEQYF. CDR3 DNA sequence: TGCGCCAGCAGCCAAGAACCCGCGAACGAGCAGTACTTC.

This clone was seen just once. The CDR3: CAISEPGQPETTDTQYF. CDR3 bases: TGTGCCATCAGTGAGCCGGGACAGCCAGAGACCACAGATACGCAGTATTTT. The chain joins TRBV10-3 to TRBJ2-3, with 7 bases matching TRBD1. V dropped 2 bases and J dropped 2; count of bases not matched to a gene: 10. In germline, CDR1 is ENHRY, CDR2 SYGVKD. The CDR3 covers 17 residues.

This clone was recorded a few times. The genes are TRBV6-5 and TRBJ2-4; weak D call: TRBD1 (6 bases). The CDR3 is made up of 13 amino acids. Per germline, CDR1 MNHEY and CDR2 SVGAGI. V lost 6 bases and J lost 6, with 12 bases in between. The CDR3 coding sequence is TGTGCCAGCAGCCGAGGGGACACAAACATTCAGTACTTC. Protein product: CASSRGDTNIQYF.

A few counts support this clone. The V gene is TRBV27, the J gene TRBJ2-7; D remains ambiguous. This CDR3 is built from 15 residues. Trimming stripped 2 bases from V and 3 bases from J, with 14 bases between. Germline V gives CDR1 MNHEY, CDR2 SMNVEV (reference sequence). The CDR3 DNA reads TGTGCCAGCAGTTTAGGTTTAACACAAGTCTACGAGCAGTACTTC. Translated, it gives CASSLGLTQVYEQYF.

The rearrangement uses TRBV7-9 and TRBJ2-1; 10 bases match TRBD2. Germline-derived CDR1 and CDR2 are SEHNR and FQNEAQ (reference sequence). V lost 10 bases and J lost 7; bases outside the gene matches: 10. The CDR3 sequence is 14 residues long. CDR3 amino acids: CANGERGGVNEQFF. The CDR3 DNA reads TGTGCCAACGGGGAGCGGGGGGGCGTTAATGAGCAGTTCTTC.

The table lists this clone with a count of one. The chain uses TRBV9 and TRBJ2-7; a weak D match, TRBD1 (6 bases). This CDR3 region has 14 residues. CDR1 is SGDLS and CDR2 is YYNGEE in the germline V gene. Trimming stripped 0 bases from V and 3 bases from J, with 10 bases between. Written as DNA, the CDR3 is TGTGCCAGCAGCGTAGGGGACAACAACTACGAGCAGTACTTC. Amino acids: CASSVGDNNYEQYF.

This chain joins TRBV11-2 and TRBJ1-1; D gene ambiguous. The CDR3 is 13 amino acids. Looked up from germline, CDR1 is SGHAT and CDR2 is FQNNGV. The V and J ends lost 5 bases and 11 bases respectively, with 18 bases between them. The CDR3 here is CASSPDLGVRAFF. CDR3 in DNA: TGTGCCAGCAGCCCAGATCTCGGGGTGCGGGCTTTCTTT.

This clone has just a few counts. The rearrangement uses TRBV6-2 or TRBV6-3 and TRBJ2-7; 10 bases are shared with TRBD2. In germline, CDR1 is MNHEY, CDR2 SVGEGT. CDR3 length: 14 amino acids. V was clipped by 4 bases and J by 6 bases; unmatched bases: 6. The CDR3 loop reads CASSLVAGGSEQYF. CDR3 nucleotide sequence: TGTGCCAGCAGTTTAGTAGCGGGAGGTTCCGAGCAGTACTTC.

J is TRBJ1-5 and V is TRBV19; the match to TRBD1 covers 9 bases. The V and J ends lost 5 bases and 3 bases, in that order; junction bases with no gene match: 5. The germline V gene has CDR1 LNHDA and CDR2 SQIVND (reference sequence). The CDR3 spans 15 residues. The CDR3 bases are TGTGCCAGTAGTCCCTGGGACAGGGACAATCAGCCCCAGCATTTT. It yields the protein CASSPWDRDNQPQHF.